This TCR beta chain was sequenced during a study of response to subunit inactivated influenza vaccine. This clonotype was counted many times. Antigen: not known. TCRdb passed the RT-PCR reads through MiXCR, listing each CDR3 protein once. The top ten clones hold 2.5% to 3% of a sample with just under 550,000 distinct CDR3 sequences, 20% to 25% of them seen once. Trimming removed 5 bases from V and 4 bases from J, with 7 bases in between. CDR1 is SGHVS, CDR2 FNYEAQ, per germline. This CDR3 has 12 residues. General study findings and limits: New T cells are recruited in small numbers by each seasonal influenza vaccination, according to the authors' suggestion.

The data were also submitted as part of a second study, on T cells expressing NK-cell markers. According to that study: It was by 5'RACE template switching with UMIs that TCR beta cDNA was made.

The rearrangement links TRBV7-6 to TRBJ2-3; D remains ambiguous. This receptor was identified in a man aged 45-60 years who received an inactivated influenza vaccine. This specimen was CD4+ T cells sorted from PBMCs, taken 11 to 12 days after vaccination. The CDR3 nucleotides are TGTGCCAGCAGCCGTCCAGCAGATACGCAGTATTTT. Its protein product is CASSRPADTQYF.